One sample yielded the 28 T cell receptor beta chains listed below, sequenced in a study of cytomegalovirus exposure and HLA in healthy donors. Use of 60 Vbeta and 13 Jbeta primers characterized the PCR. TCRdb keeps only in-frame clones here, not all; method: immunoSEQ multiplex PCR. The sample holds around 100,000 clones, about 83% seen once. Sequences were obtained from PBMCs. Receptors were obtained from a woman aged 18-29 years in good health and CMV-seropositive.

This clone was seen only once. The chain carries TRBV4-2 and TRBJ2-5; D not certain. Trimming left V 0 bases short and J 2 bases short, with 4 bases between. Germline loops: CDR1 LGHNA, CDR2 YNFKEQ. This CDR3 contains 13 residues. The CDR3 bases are TGTGCCAGCAGCCAAGACAGGCAAGAGACCCAGTACTTC. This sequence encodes CASSQDRQETQYF.

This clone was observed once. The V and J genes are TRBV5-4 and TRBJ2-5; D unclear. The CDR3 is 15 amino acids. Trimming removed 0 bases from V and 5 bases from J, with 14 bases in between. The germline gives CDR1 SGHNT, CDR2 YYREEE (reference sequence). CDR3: CASSLVAQVGETQYF. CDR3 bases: TGTGCCAGCAGCTTGGTTGCCCAGGTGGGCGAGACCCAGTACTTC.

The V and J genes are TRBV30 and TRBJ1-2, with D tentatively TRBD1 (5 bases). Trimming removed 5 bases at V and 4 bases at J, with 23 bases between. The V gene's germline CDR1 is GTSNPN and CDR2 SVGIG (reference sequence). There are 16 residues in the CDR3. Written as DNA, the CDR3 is TGTGCCTGGGGACCTATTGCGGGACGAACCTCCTATGGCTACACCTTC. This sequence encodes CAWGPIAGRTSYGYTF.

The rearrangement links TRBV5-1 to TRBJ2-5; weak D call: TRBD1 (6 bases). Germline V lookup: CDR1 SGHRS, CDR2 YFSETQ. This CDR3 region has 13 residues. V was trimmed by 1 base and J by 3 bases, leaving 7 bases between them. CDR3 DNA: TGCGCCAGCAGCTTGTGGACAGAAGAGACCCAGTACTTC. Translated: CASSLWTEETQYF. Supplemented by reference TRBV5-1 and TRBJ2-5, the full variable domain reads KAGVTQTPRYLIKTRGQQVTLSCSPISGHRSVSWYQQTPGQGLQFLFEYFSETQRNKGNFPGRFSGRQFSNSRSEMNVSTLELGDSALYLCASSLWTEETQYFGPGTRLLVL.

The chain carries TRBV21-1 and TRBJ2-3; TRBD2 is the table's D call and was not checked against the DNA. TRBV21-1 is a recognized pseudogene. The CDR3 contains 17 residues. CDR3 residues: CASSKGGGGAGVDTQYF. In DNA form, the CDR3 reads TGTGCCAGCAGCAAAGGAGGCGGGGGGGCTGGTGTAGATACGCAGTATTTT.

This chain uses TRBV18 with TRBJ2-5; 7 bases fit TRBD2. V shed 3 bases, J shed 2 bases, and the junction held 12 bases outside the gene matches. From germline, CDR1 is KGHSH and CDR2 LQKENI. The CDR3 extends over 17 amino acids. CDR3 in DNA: TGTGCCAGCTCACCCCTGGTGGGCGGGGGTCCACAAGAGACCCAGTACTTC. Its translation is CASSPLVGGGPQETQYF.

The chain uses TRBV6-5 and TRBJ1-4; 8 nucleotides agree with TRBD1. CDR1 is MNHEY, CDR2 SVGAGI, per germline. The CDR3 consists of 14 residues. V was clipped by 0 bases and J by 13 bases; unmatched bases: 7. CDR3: CASSYSRTGTGLFF. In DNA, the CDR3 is TGTGCCAGCAGTTACTCGAGGACAGGGACGGGACTGTTTTTT.

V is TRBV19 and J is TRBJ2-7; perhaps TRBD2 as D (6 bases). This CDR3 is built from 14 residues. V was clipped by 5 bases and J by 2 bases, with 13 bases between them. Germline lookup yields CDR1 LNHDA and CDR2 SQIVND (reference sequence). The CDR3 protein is CASSPGLGTYEQYF. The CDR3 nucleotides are TGTGCCAGTAGTCCGGGACTGGGCACCTACGAGCAGTACTTC.

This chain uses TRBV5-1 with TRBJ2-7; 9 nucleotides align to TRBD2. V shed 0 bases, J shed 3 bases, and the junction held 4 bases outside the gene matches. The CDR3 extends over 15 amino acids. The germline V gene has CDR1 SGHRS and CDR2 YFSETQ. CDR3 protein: CASSLVLAGDYEQYF. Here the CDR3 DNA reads TGCGCCAGCAGCTTGGTGTTAGCGGGAGACTACGAGCAGTACTTC. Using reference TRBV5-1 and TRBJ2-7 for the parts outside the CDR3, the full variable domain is KAGVTQTPRYLIKTRGQQVTLSCSPISGHRSVSWYQQTPGQGLQFLFEYFSETQRNKGNFPGRFSGRQFSNSRSEMNVSTLELGDSALYLCASSLVLAGDYEQYFGPGTRLTVT.

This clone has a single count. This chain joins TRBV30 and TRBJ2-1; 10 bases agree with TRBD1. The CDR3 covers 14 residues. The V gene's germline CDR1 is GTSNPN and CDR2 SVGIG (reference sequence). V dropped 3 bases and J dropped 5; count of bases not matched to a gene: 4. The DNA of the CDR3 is TGTGCCTGGAGCACCGGGACAGGGGACAATGAGCAGTTCTTC. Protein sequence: CAWSTGTGDNEQFF.

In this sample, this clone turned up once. For the CDR3, the DNA is TGCGCCAGCAGCCTAACTAGCGGGGTCAACAATGAGCAGTTCTTC. Protein sequence: CASSLTSGVNNEQFF. The chain is built from TRBV5-1 and TRBJ2-1; TRBD2 agrees at 10 bases. The CDR3 consists of 15 residues. Trimming removed 4 bases from V and 5 bases from J; junction bases left unmatched: 6. CDR1 SGHRS and CDR2 YFSETQ come from the germline V gene.

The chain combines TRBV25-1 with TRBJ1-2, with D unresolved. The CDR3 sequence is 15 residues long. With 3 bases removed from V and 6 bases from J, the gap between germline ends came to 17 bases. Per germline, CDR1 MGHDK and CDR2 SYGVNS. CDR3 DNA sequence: TGTGCCAGCAGTGATCTCGCGGAGGAAAAGGATGGCTACACCTTC. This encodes CASSDLAEEKDGYTF.

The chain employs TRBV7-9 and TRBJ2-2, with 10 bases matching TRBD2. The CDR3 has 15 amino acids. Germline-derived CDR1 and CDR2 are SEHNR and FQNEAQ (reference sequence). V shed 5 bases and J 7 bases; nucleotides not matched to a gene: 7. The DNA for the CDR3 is TGTGCCAGCAGCGAACTAGCGGGGACCGTCGGGGAGCTGTTTTTT. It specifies CASSELAGTVGELFF.

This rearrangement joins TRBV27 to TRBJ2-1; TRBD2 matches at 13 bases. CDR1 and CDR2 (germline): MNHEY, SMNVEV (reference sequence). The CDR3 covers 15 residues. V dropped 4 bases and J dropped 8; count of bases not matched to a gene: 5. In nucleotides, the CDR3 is TGTGCCAGCAGTTGGACTAGCGGGAGTGTTTATGAGCAGTTCTTC. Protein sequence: CASSWTSGSVYEQFF.

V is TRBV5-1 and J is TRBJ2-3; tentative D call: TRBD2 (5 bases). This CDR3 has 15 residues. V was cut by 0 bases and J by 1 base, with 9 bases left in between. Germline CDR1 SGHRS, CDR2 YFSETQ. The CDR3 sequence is CASSLEGLGTDTQYF. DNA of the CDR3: TGCGCCAGCAGCTTGGAAGGACTCGGCACAGATACGCAGTATTTT.

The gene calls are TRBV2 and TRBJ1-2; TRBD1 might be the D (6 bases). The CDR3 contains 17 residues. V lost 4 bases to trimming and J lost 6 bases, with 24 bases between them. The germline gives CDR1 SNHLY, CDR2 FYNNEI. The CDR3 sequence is CASSGGGGSFKSHGYTF. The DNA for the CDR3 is TGTGCCAGCAGTGGTGGTGGGGGCTCGTTTAAGAGTCATGGCTACACCTTC.

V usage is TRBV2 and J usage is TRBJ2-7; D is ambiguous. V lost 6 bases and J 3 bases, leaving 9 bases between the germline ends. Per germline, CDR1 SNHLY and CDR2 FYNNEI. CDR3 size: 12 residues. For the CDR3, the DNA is TGTGCCAGCAGACTAATGTACTACGAGCAGTACTTC. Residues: CASRLMYYEQYF.

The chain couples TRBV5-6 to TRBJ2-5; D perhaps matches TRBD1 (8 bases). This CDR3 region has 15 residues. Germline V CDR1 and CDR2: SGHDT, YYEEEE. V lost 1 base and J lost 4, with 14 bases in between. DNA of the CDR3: TGTGCCAGCAGCTTGAGAACAGGGGGGGGAGAGACCCAGTACTTC. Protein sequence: CASSLRTGGGETQYF.

The CDR3 nucleotides read TGTGCCAGCGCCCCGTCGGGGGGAGTCACAGATACGCAGTATTTT. The encoded protein is CASAPSGGVTDTQYF. The chain joins TRBV7-3 to TRBJ2-3, with 7 bases that match TRBD2. The CDR3 is made up of 15 amino acids. The V gene end was trimmed by 8 bases and the J gene end by 2 bases; junction bases not matched to a gene: 10. Germline values: CDR1 SGHTA, CDR2 FQGTGA.

CDR3 loop: CASSSGLRGSEQYF. For the CDR3, the DNA is TGTGCCAGCAGCTCGGGACTTAGAGGCTCCGAGCAGTACTTC. The rearrangement joins TRBV7-2 to TRBJ2-7; a weak D match, TRBD2 (6 bases). Trimming removed 4 bases from V and 6 bases from J, with 16 bases in between. The length of the CDR3 is 14 residues. Germline V gives CDR1 SGHTA, CDR2 FQGNSA. Drawing the rest from reference TRBV7-2 and TRBJ2-7, the complete variable domain is GAGVSQSPSNKVTEKGKDVELRCDPISGHTALYWYRQSLGQGLEFLIYFQGNSAPDKSGLPSDRFSAERTGGSVSTLTIQRTQQEDSAVYLCASSSGLRGSEQYFGPGTRLTVT.

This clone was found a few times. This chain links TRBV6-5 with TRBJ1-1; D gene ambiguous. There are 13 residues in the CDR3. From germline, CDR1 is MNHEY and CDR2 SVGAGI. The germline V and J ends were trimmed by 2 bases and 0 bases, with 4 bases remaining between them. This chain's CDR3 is CASSYTVNTEAFF. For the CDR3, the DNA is TGTGCCAGCAGTTACACAGTGAACACTGAAGCTTTCTTT.

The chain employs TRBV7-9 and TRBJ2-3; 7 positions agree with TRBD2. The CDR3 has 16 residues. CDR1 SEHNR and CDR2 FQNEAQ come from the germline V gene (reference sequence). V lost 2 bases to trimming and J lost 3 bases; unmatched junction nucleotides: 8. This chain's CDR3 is CASSLMAGVTTDTQYF. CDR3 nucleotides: TGTGCCAGCAGCTTAATGGCGGGAGTTACGACAGATACGCAGTATTTT.

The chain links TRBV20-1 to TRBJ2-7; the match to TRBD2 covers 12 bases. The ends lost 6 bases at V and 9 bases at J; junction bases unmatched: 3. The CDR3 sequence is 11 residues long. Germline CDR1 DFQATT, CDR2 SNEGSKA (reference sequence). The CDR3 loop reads CSARTSGVQYF. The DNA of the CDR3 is TGCAGTGCCCGGACTAGCGGGGTGCAGTACTTC.

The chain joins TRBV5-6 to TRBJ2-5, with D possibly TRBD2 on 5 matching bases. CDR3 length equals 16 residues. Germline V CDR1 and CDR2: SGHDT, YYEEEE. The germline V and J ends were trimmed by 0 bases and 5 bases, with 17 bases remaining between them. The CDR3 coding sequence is TGTGCCAGCAGCTTGGGAGCGGCAGCCTTGGAGGAGACCCAGTACTTC. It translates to CASSLGAAALEETQYF.

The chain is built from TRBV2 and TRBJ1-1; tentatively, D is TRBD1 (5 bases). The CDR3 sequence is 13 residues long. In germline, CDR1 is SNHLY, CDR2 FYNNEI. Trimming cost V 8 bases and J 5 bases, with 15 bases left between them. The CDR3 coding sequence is TGTGCCAGCGGAAGTCAGGGTAATACTGAAGCTTTCTTT. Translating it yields CASGSQGNTEAFF.

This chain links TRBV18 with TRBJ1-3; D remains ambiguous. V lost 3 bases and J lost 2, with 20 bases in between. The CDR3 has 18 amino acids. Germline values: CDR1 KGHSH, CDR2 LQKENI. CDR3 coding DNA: TGTGCCAGCTCACCCCCCGGTGTTGTCGGCGGAACTGGAAACACCATATATTTT. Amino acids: CASSPPGVVGGTGNTIYF.

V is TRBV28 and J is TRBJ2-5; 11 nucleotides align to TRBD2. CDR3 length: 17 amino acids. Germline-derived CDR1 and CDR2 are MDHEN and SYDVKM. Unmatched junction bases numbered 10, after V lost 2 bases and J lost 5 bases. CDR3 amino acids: CASSLAGVSGREETQYF. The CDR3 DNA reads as TGTGCCAGCAGTTTAGCAGGTGTTAGCGGGAGGGAGGAGACCCAGTACTTC. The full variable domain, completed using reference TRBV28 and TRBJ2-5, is DVKVTQSSRYLVKRTGEKVFLECVQDMDHENMFWYRQDPGLGLRLIYFSYDVKMKEKGDIPEGYSVSREKKERFSLILESASTNQTSMYLCASSLAGVSGREETQYFGPGTRLLVL.

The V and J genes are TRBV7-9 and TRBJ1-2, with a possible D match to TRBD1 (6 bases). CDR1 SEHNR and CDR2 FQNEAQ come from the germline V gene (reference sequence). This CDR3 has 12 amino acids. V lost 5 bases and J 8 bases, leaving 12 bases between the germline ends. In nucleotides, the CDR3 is TGTGCCAGCAGCCTTGACAGGCGCGGCTACACCTTC. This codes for CASSLDRRGYTF. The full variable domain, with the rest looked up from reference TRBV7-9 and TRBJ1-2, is DTGVSQNPRHKITKRGQNVTFRCDPISEHNRLYWYRQTLGQGPEFLTYFQNEAQLEKSRLLSDRFSAERPKGSFSTLEIQRTEQGDSAMYLCASSLDRRGYTFGSGTRLTVV.